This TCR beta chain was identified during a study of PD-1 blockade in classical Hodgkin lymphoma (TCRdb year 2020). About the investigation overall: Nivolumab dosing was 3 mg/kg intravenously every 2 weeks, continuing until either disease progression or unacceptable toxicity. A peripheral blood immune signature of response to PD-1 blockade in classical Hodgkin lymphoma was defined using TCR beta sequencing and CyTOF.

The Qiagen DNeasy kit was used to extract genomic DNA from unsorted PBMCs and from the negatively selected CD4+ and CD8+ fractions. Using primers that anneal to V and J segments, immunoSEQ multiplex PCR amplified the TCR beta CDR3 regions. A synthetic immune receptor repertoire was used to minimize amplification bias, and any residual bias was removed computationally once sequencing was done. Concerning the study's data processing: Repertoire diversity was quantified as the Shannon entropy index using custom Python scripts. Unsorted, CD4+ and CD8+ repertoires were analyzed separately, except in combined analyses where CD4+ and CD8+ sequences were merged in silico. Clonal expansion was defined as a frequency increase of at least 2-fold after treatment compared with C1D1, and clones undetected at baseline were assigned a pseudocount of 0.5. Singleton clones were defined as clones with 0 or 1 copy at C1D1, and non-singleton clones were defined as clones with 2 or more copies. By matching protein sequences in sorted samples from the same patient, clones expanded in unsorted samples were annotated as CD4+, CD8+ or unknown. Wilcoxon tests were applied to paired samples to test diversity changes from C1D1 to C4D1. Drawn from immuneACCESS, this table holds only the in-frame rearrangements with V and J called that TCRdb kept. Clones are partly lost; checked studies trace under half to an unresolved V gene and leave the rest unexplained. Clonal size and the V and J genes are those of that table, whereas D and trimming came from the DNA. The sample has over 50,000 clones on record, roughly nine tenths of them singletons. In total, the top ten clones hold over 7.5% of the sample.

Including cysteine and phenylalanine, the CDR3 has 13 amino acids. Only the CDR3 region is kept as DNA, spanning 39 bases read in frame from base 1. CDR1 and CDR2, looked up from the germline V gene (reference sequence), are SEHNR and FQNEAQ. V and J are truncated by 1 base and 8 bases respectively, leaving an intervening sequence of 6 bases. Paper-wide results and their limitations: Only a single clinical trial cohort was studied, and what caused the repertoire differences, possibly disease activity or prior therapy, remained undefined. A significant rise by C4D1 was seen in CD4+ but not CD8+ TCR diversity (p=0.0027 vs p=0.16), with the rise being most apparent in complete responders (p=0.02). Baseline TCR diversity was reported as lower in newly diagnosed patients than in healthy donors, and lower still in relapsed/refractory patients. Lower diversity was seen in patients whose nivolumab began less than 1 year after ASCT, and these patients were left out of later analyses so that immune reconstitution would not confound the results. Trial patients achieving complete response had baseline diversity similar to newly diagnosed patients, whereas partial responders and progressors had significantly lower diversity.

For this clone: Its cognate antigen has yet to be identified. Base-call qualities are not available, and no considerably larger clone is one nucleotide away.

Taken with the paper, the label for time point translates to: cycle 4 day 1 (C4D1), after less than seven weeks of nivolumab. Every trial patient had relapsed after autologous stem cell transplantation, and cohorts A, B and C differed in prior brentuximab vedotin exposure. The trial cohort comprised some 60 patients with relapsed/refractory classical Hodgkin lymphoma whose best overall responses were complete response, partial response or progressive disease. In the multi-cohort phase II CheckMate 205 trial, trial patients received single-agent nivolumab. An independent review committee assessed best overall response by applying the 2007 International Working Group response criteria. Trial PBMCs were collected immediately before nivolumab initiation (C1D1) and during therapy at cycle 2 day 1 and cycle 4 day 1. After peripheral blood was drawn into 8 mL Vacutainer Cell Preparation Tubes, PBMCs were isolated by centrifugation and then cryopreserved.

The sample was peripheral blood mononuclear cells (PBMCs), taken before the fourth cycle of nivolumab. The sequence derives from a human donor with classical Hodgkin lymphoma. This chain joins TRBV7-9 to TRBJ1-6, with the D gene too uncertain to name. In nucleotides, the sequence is TGTGCCAGCAGCTTAGAGGCGGATTCACCCCTCCACTTT. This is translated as CASSLEADSPLHF.